The rows below give T cell receptor beta chains drawn from one sample of a study of cytomegalovirus exposure and HLA in healthy donors. Repertoires were generated with immunoSEQ multiplex PCR, while TCRdb's copy carries only in-frame clones and drops some. The data show about 190,000 clones, 81% seen once. Input material: PBMCs. The receptors derive from a woman younger than 30 in good health and CMV-seropositive. Each CDR3 is given with its conserved first and last residue.

CDR3 | J | V
CASARTSPDTQYF | TRBJ2-3 | TRBV27
CASYGFNGRRTGELFF | TRBJ2-2 | TRBV19
CASSLTHEQYF | TRBJ2-7 | TRBV5-6
CASSWSVQGGYGGELFF | TRBJ2-2 | TRBV5-6
CASSIQGGGGDEQFF | TRBJ2-1 | TRBV9
CASSLSGQLSTDTQYF | TRBJ2-3 | TRBV5-1
CASSLWGSGVNGYTF | TRBJ1-2 | TRBV5-6
CASRTQGFVSPLHF | TRBJ1-6 | TRBV5-6
CASRSSGLDNEQFF | TRBJ2-1 | TRBV25-1
CASSARGYNSPLHF | TRBJ1-6 | TRBV9
CASSIWGDTEAFF | TRBJ1-1 | TRBV19
CASSLGLGGELFF | TRBJ2-2 | TRBV11-2